There are a few counts of the clone carrying this T cell receptor beta chain. Antigen unknown. In the same sample, other DNA sequences code for this CDR3. V lost 4 bases to trimming and J lost 4 bases, with 10 bases between them. CDR3 length: 13 residues. Germline lookup yields CDR1 SNHLY and CDR2 FYNNEI. The data were taken from a study of shared clonotypes between healthy human individuals. Turning to the study itself: The study drew on two women and a few men aged 18 to 49 as donors. Three CD4 naive, three CD4 memory, two CD8 naive and one CD8 memory plate were used per donor. Findings and caveats of the study: The diversity represented, both genetic and in exposure history, was limited by few donors. Shared across a handful of donors were roughly 5.3% of the naive CD4 clonotypes.

TCRdb keeps only in-frame clones here, not all; method: immunoSEQ multiplex PCR. Counted here are 2 million to 2.5 million clones, more than 85% occurring once; the ten biggest clones make up about 0.39%. The TCR comes from a man between 18 and 35 years old in good health. Some clones in this sample may be carry-over from other donors' samples. The gene calls are TRBV2 and TRBJ1-1; TRBD1 might be the D (5 bases). The material sequenced was naive CD4+ T cells from PBMCs. Subset specified: CD45RA+ positively selected. CDR3 protein: CASSAGQGTEAFF. CDR3 DNA sequence: TGTGCCAGCAGTGCAGGCCAGGGCACTGAAGCTTTCTTT. Using reference TRBV2 and TRBJ1-1 for the parts outside the CDR3, the full variable domain is EPEVTQTPSHQVTQMGQEVILRCVPISNHLYFYWYRQILGQKVEFLVSFYNNEISEKSEIFDDQFSVERPDGSNFTLKIRSTKLEDSAMYFCASSAGQGTEAFFGQGTRLTVV.